One sample yielded the 14 T cell receptor beta chains listed below, sequenced in a study of T cells after yellow fever vaccination. TCRdb re-called the 5' RACE reads through MiXCR, storing one row per CDR3 protein. This sample has about 220,000 distinct CDR3 sequences; 3% to 4% occur once, and the top ten carry 3.2%. The sample in question was CD4+ T cells sorted from PBMCs, obtained 10 days after the yellow fever booster vaccination. These receptors originate from a man aged 18 to 29 who received the YFV17D yellow fever vaccine.

Many counts were recorded for this clonotype. The chain is built from TRBV3-1 and TRBJ2-1, with TRBD1 as a possible D gene (5 bases). The CDR3 is made up of 14 amino acids. Trimming removed 4 bases from V and 10 bases from J, with 17 bases in between. Germline V gene sequence: CDR1 LGHDT, CDR2 YNNKEL (reference sequence). The CDR3 region has the DNA TGTGCCAGCAGCCGAACAATGACAGACACCGAGCAGTTCTTC. It yields the protein CASSRTMTDTEQFF.

This clonotype was counted only a few times. The rearrangement links TRBV14 to TRBJ2-1, with D maybe TRBD2 (7 bases). The CDR3 spans 13 residues. Trimming cost V 7 bases and J 3 bases, with 10 bases left between them. The V gene's germline CDR1 is SGHDN and CDR2 FVKESK. Here the CDR3 reads CASTGGGYNEQFF. As DNA, the CDR3 is TGTGCCAGCACGGGGGGCGGCTACAATGAGCAGTTCTTC.

This clonotype was seen ten or more times. The V and J genes are TRBV5-1 and TRBJ2-4; D remains ambiguous. V was trimmed by 4 bases and J by 8 bases, leaving 16 bases between them. CDR1 is SGHRS and CDR2 is YFSETQ in the germline V gene. The CDR3 runs 14 residues. The CDR3 spells CASSADSYGDIQYF. The DNA of the CDR3 is TGCGCCAGCAGCGCCGACTCGTATGGGGACATTCAGTACTTC.

The V call is TRBV20-1, the J call TRBJ2-2; TRBD1 is a possible D gene (8 bases). V lost 6 bases and J 2 bases, leaving 16 bases between the germline ends. Per germline, CDR1 DFQATT and CDR2 SNEGSKA (reference sequence). This CDR3 is built from 15 residues. The CDR3 nucleotides are TGCAGTGCCAGACACAGGGGGGGAAACACCGGGGAGCTGTTTTTT. This sequence encodes CSARHRGGNTGELFF.

In its sample, this clonotype was seen many times. The chain recombines TRBV5-4 with TRBJ2-2; no reliable D call. With 4 bases removed from V and 3 bases from J, the gap between germline ends came to 7 bases. CDR1 and CDR2 from the germline V gene are SGHNT and YYREEE (reference sequence). The CDR3 is 13 amino acids. The CDR3 here is CASSTPDTGELFF. The DNA of the CDR3 is TGTGCCAGCAGCACCCCAGACACCGGGGAGCTGTTTTTT.

The rearrangement links TRBV12-3 or TRBV12-4 to TRBJ2-2; 8 nucleotides agree with TRBD2. V was pared by 2 bases and J by 4 bases, with 12 bases of the junction left unmatched. The CDR3 length is 18 residues. As DNA, the CDR3 is TGTGCCAGCAGTTTATCCGTAACGGGGGGGTTTAGCACCGGGGAGCTGTTTTTT. The encoded protein is CASSLSVTGGFSTGELFF.

In this sample, this clonotype turned up a few times. The chain employs TRBV12-3 or TRBV12-4 and TRBJ1-2; D may be TRBD1 (5 bases). This CDR3 comprises 14 residues. V lost 3 bases, J lost 2 bases, and 10 bases lay in between. Here the CDR3 reads CASSFQGGNYGYTF. DNA of the CDR3: TGTGCCAGCAGTTTCCAGGGAGGGAACTATGGCTACACCTTC.

The chain uses TRBV6-2 or TRBV6-3 and TRBJ2-1; 7 bases match TRBD1. V lost 2 bases to trimming and J lost 15 bases; unmatched junction nucleotides: 13. The germline V gene encodes CDR1 MNHEY and CDR2 SVGEGT. This CDR3 is built from 14 residues. CDR3 sequence: CASSYQISTGVPFF. The CDR3 region has the DNA TGTGCCAGCAGTTACCAAATTTCAACAGGGGTTCCGTTCTTC.

This clonotype was observed at least ten times. The gene calls are TRBV30 and TRBJ2-5; D uncertain. CDR1 is GTSNPN, CDR2 SVGIG, per germline (reference sequence). The CDR3 extends over 13 amino acids. Trimming removed 0 bases from V and 2 bases from J, with 7 bases in between. The DNA of the CDR3 is TGTGCCTGGAGTGTTGGTTTGCAAGAGACCCAGTACTTC. It translates to CAWSVGLQETQYF.

In this sample, this clonotype turned up a few times. The chain joins TRBV7-8 to TRBJ1-4, with D hard to call. Looked up from germline, CDR1 is SGHVS and CDR2 is FQNEAQ. The CDR3 runs 13 residues. With 2 bases removed from V and 2 bases from J, the gap between germline ends came to 3 bases. CDR3 loop: CASSLRTNEKLFF. The CDR3 DNA follows: TGTGCCAGCAGCTTAAGGACTAATGAAAAACTGTTTTTT.

This clonotype was seen more than once but under ten times. DNA for the CDR3: TGCAGTGCTCGGACTAGCGGGGGATTAGGAGATACGCAGTATTTT. The encoded protein is CSARTSGGLGDTQYF. J is TRBJ2-3 and V is TRBV20-1, with 13 bases matching TRBD2. V was clipped by 5 bases and J by 5 bases; unmatched bases: 7. CDR3 length: 15 amino acids. Germline V gene lookup returns CDR1 DFQATT and CDR2 SNEGSKA (reference sequence).

This clonotype was found a few times. The chain has TRBV7-8 and TRBJ2-5; D might be TRBD2 (6 bases). The CDR3 is 14 residues long. Deletions cut 7 bases from V and 4 bases from J, with 16 bases between. Germline-derived CDR1 and CDR2 are SGHVS and FQNEAQ. The CDR3 sequence is CASKSGVDRETQYF. CDR3 DNA sequence: TGTGCCAGCAAGTCGGGAGTCGATAGAGAGACCCAGTACTTC. The variable domain in full, with the rest retrieved from reference TRBV7-8 and TRBJ2-5, is GAGVSQSPRYKVAKRGQDVALRCDPISGHVSLFWYQQALGQGPEFLTYFQNEAQLDKSGLPSDRFFAERPEGSVSTLKIQRTQQEDSAVYLCASKSGVDRETQYFGPGTRLLVL.

This clonotype was recorded many times. The chain recombines TRBV6-5 with TRBJ1-6; 8 nucleotides line up with TRBD1. The CDR3 sequence is 15 residues long. The V segment lost 2 bases and the J segment 7 bases; nucleotides outside the gene matches: 4. CDR1 and CDR2 from the germline V gene are MNHEY and SVGAGI. The DNA for the CDR3 is TGTGCCAGCAGTTACACCGGACAGGGCAATTCACCCCTCCACTTT. Its translation: CASSYTGQGNSPLHF.

This clonotype was seen at least ten times. The rearrangement uses TRBV11-2 and TRBJ2-3; 8 bases are shared with TRBD1. The length of the CDR3 is 13 residues. CDR1 and CDR2 (germline): SGHAT, FQNNGV. Losses at the gene ends were 3 bases for V and 7 bases for J; bases not matched to a gene: 3. The CDR3 nucleotides read TGTGCCAGCAGCTTGGACAGGGACCATACGCAGTATTTT. Translated, it gives CASSLDRDHTQYF.